This T cell receptor (beta chain) originates from a study of breast tumors, draining lymph nodes, adjacent tissues. Overall study results and limits: Tumors had less TCR diversity than lymph nodes, more than nontumor tissue. Luminal-like breast cancer showed significantly higher tumor–nontumor repertoire similarity than basal-like. Findings are consistent with lymph node origin and intratumoral expansion of most tumor T cells. The lymph node origin of tumor T cells was framed as consistent with a hypothesis, not demonstrated.

The germline gives CDR1 ENHRY, CDR2 SYGVKD. CDR3 length: 15 residues. Using its own MiXCR run on the multiplex PCR reads, TCRdb lists one record per CDR3 protein. The sample has about 220,000 distinct CDR3 sequences, around 34% seen once. Samples came from axillary lymph nodes draining the breast cancer. With regard to this clonotype: Its specificity is not known. A much larger clonotype is one base distant, so this may be a read error.

The receptor was isolated from a female donor with breast cancer. Some clones in this sample may be carry-over from other donors' samples. The rearrangement uses TRBV10-3 and TRBJ2-7, with D perhaps TRBD1 (6 bases). What was sequenced was axillary lymph node tissue. CDR3 in amino acids: CASSVAPGVPYEQYF. CDR3 in DNA: TGTGCCAGCAGTGTAGCCCCAGGGGTTCCCTACGAGCAGTACTTC.